This entry is about one TCR beta chain. This entry is derived from a study of blood T cell repertoires in COVID-19. Study context: The samples span acute and convalescent COVID-19 from the United States, Italy and Spain. PBMCs, B-cell-depleted T cells, or T cells were the source of the cDNA or gDNA that made up the material.

Study processing details: Reference gene primer amplification gave nucleated cell count estimates. Data came from immunoSEQ multiplex PCR; TCRdb stores just in-frame clones and leaves some out. That table gives V, J and clone size, and the DNA gave D and trimming. The sample lists 120,000 to 150,000 clones, more than 75% occurring once. The TCR comes from a human donor in a cohort sampled during active COVID-19. Sequencing was done on a sample of peripheral blood.

The DNA of the CDR3 is TGTGCCAGCAGTTACGCCGGGTCGACAGGGGATCAGCCCCAGCATTTT. Translating it yields CASSYAGSTGDQPQHF. The chain uses TRBV6-2 or TRBV6-3 and TRBJ1-5; the match to TRBD1 covers 8 bases. Trimming removed 2 bases from V and 5 bases from J; junction bases left unmatched: 8. In germline, CDR1 is MNHEY, CDR2 SVGEGT. The CDR3 consists of 16 residues.